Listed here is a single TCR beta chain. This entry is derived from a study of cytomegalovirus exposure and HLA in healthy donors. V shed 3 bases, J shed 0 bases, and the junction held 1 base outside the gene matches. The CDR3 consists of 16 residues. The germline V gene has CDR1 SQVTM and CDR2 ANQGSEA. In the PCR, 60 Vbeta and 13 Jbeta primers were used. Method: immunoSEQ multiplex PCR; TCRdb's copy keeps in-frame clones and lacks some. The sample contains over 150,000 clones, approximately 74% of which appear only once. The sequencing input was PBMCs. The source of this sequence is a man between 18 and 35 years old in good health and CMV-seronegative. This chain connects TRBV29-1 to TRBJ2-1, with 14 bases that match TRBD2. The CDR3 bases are TGCAGCGTTGAGGGACTAGCGGGGGCCTCCTACAATGAGCAGTTCTTC. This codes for CSVEGLAGASYNEQFF.